This TCR beta chain was identified during a study of human T cells and chemical hapten exposure. For the study at large: Patch testing placed 0.01% DPC on the upper back, with readings at 6 days.

In its sample, this clonotype was seen a few times. Germline CDR1 is SGHNT and CDR2 is YYREEE (reference sequence). Trimming stripped 1 base from V and 2 bases from J, with 11 bases between. The CDR3 loop spans 15 amino acids. One entry per CDR3 protein results from TCRdb running MiXCR on the RACE reads. This repertoire shows approximately 77,000 distinct CDR3 sequences, 12% to 15% found once; its top ten account for roughly 4.9%. Time point of the sample: pre-sensitization, week 0. Treatment of the sample: therapeutic diphenylcyclopropenone sensitization with weekly scalp DPC. The sample consisted of whole blood, taken in connection with sensitization to the hapten diphenylcyclopropenone (DPC). The TCR was taken from a woman aged 45-65 years with alopecia areata. Some clones in this sample may be carry-over from other donors' samples. This sequence joins TRBV5-4 and TRBJ2-3; D gene unclear. CDR3 DNA: TGTGCCAGCAGCTTGAATAGTCCCCTCACAGATACGCAGTATTTT. Protein sequence: CASSLNSPLTDTQYF.